Shown below are 13 T cell receptor beta chains from a single sample sequenced in a study of post-analysis software for immune sequencing data. Study-level findings and limits: Included in a set of several TRBV segments more frequent in patients than controls were TRBV5-6, TRBV5-1 and TRBV20-1.

Researchers reported that TCR beta cDNA libraries carried unique molecular identifiers. TCRdb re-analysed the PCR reads in MiXCR, keeping a single row per CDR3 protein. This sample has more than 450,000 distinct CDR3 sequences, with roughly two fifths found just once. The antigens for these receptors are not known. Sequencing used blood. The origin of the receptors is a girl aged 10 to 17 with multiple sclerosis.

The chain recombines TRBV7-6 with TRBJ2-7; the match to TRBD2 covers 10 bases. The CDR3 is 15 amino acids. V trimming: 0 bases; J trimming: 5 bases; junction bases outside the gene matches: 4. Germline CDR1 SGHVS, CDR2 FNYEAQ. Here the CDR3 DNA reads TGTGCCAGCAGCTTAGCGCTACTAGCGGGAAACGAGCAGTACTTC. This encodes CASSLALLAGNEQYF.

The chain links TRBV10-3 to TRBJ2-3; 11 bases map to TRBD2. CDR1 is ENHRY and CDR2 is SYGVKD in the germline V gene. V lost 9 bases and J lost 4; bases outside the gene matches: 9. This CDR3 contains 15 residues. The CDR3 reads CAILAGVEKADTQYF. The CDR3 DNA sequence: TGTGCCATACTAGCGGGAGTGGAGAAGGCAGATACGCAGTATTTT.

This rearrangement joins TRBV29-1 to TRBJ1-1; no firm D call. Looked up from germline, CDR1 is SQVTM and CDR2 is ANQGSEA. The CDR3 loop spans 15 amino acids. The V end was cut by 7 bases, the J end by 1 base, with 19 bases between. CDR3 in amino acids: CSATPTTLQNTEAFF. CDR3 in DNA: TGCAGCGCCACGCCTACGACGCTGCAGAACACTGAAGCTTTCTTT.

This clonotype was observed a few times. The chain joins TRBV20-1 to TRBJ2-5; TRBD2 matches at 9 bases. In germline, CDR1 is DFQATT, CDR2 SNEGSKA (reference sequence). This CDR3 has 14 residues. V was clipped by 3 bases and J by 0 bases; unmatched bases: 2. CDR3 residues: CSARGTSHQETQYF. In nucleotides, the CDR3 is TGCAGTGCTAGGGGGACTAGCCACCAAGAGACCCAGTACTTC.

This clonotype came up a few times. The chain recombines TRBV20-1 with TRBJ2-7; D is perhaps TRBD1 (6 bases). V was pared by 5 bases and J by 0 bases, with 14 bases between. Looked up from germline, CDR1 is DFQATT and CDR2 is SNEGSKA (reference sequence). This CDR3 is 14 amino acids long. The CDR3 DNA reads as TGCAGTGCTCTCCAGGGACACCCCTCCTACGAGCAGTACTTC. Protein: CSALQGHPSYEQYF.

Notes on this clonotype: A much larger clone lies one base from this, so it may be a read error. This chain connects TRBV11-2 to TRBJ1-2; D is ambiguous. CDR1 is SGHAT, CDR2 FQNNGV, per germline. The CDR3 runs 12 residues. This CDR3 is CAGSSQGSGYTF. The CDR3 DNA sequence: TGTGCCGGCAGCTCCCAAGGGTCTGGCTACACCTTC.

The rearrangement joins TRBV12-3 or TRBV12-4 to TRBJ2-1; tentative D call: TRBD2 (6 bases). Trimming cost V 1 base and J 8 bases, with 9 bases left between them. This CDR3 contains 13 residues. The CDR3 nucleotides read TGTGCCAGCAGTTTAGTTGGGGAGGATGAGCAGTTCTTC. Protein: CASSLVGEDEQFF.

This clonotype was observed a single time. The chain links TRBV12-3 or TRBV12-4 to TRBJ2-3; maybe TRBD2 (7 bases). V lost 6 bases and J 6 bases, leaving 19 bases between the germline ends. The CDR3 is 15 amino acids. The CDR3: CASSSPWGGRDTQYF. The CDR3 bases are TGTGCCAGCAGCTCCCCATGGGGGGGGCGGGATACGCAGTATTTT.

This chain links TRBV29-1 with TRBJ1-2, with D tentatively TRBD1 (6 bases). Germline V gives CDR1 SQVTM, CDR2 ANQGSEA. The CDR3 consists of 14 residues. With 0 bases removed from V and 2 bases from J, the gap between germline ends came to 10 bases. The CDR3 loop reads CSVEDRTVNYGYTF. CDR3 nucleotides: TGCAGCGTTGAAGATAGGACAGTCAACTATGGCTACACCTTC.

A few counts support this clonotype. This rearrangement joins TRBV5-1 to TRBJ2-5; TRBD2 agrees at 12 bases. The V gene end was trimmed by 4 bases and the J gene end by 0 bases; junction bases not matched to a gene: 13. CDR1 and CDR2 (germline): SGHRS, YFSETQ. The CDR3 is 19 amino acids. CDR3 coding DNA: TGCGCCAGCAGCCCTTCTTGGACTAGCGGGGCCCGTAACCAAGAGACCCAGTACTTC. It codes for CASSPSWTSGARNQETQYF. The complete variable domain, with remaining parts taken from reference TRBV5-1 and TRBJ2-5, reads KAGVTQTPRYLIKTRGQQVTLSCSPISGHRSVSWYQQTPGQGLQFLFEYFSETQRNKGNFPGRFSGRQFSNSRSEMNVSTLELGDSALYLCASSPSWTSGARNQETQYFGPGTRLLVL.

V usage is TRBV12-3 or TRBV12-4 and J usage is TRBJ2-2, with 11 bases fitting TRBD2. Trimming took 8 bases from V and 5 from J; bases not matched to a gene: 13. The CDR3 runs to 17 residues. Here the CDR3 reads CASSSLGLAGGTGELFF. The CDR3 DNA follows: TGTGCCAGCTCCTCCCTAGGGCTAGCGGGAGGTACCGGGGAGCTGTTTTTT.

The V call is TRBV25-1, the J call TRBJ1-2; D unclear. Germline V gene lookup returns CDR1 MGHDK and CDR2 SYGVNS. Trimming stripped 5 bases from V and 3 bases from J, with 16 bases between. The CDR3 contains 15 residues. This chain's CDR3 is CASSYSLPGDYGYTF. DNA for the CDR3: TGTGCCAGCAGTTATTCTCTCCCGGGCGACTATGGCTACACCTTC.

The chain couples TRBV4-1 to TRBJ1-2; D is undetermined. CDR1 and CDR2 (germline): MGHRA, YSYEKL. V was shortened by 1 base and J by 6 bases, with 9 bases between the two germline ends. The CDR3 sequence is 13 residues long. The DNA of the CDR3 is TGCGCCAGCAGCCAAGTCGGGGAGGATGGCTACACCTTC. It codes for CASSQVGEDGYTF.